This is a list of T cell receptor beta chains from one sample in a study of T cell repertoires in cytomegalovirus infection. TCRdb ran MiXCR on the reads and lists one entry per CDR3 protein. The profile shows about 130,000 distinct CDR3 sequences, approximately 30% of them singletons. For these TCRs, the target antigens are not known. The material was CD8+ T cells from cultured PBMCs, obtained from culture after CMV antigen stimulation. These receptors were taken from a human donor in good health (CMV status not recorded). Some clones in this sample may be carry-over from other donors' samples. Each CDR3 is given with its conserved first and last residue. The D gene is left open where the match is weak. Clone sizes are given selectively: once, few, many, or a class where the clone is expanded.

j_call,clone_size,v_call,d_call,cdr3_aa,cdr3_nt
TRBJ2-3,NA,TRBV5-5,TRBD2,CASSSPFRGEGDTQYF,TGTGCCAGCAGTTCTCCTTTTCGGGGGGAGGGAGATACGCAGTATTTT
TRBJ2-7,few,TRBV7-6,TRBD1,CASSLAPPGQGVYEQYF,TGTGCCAGCAGCTTAGCCCCACCGGGACAGGGGGTGTACGAGCAGTACTTC
TRBJ1-5,NA,TRBV19,NA,CASSIEGAIGNQPQHF,TGTGCCAGTAGTATAGAGGGTGCGATTGGTAATCAGCCCCAGCATTTT
TRBJ1-5,NA,TRBV12-3/TRBV12-4,NA,CASSARQGNQPQHF,TGTGCCAGCAGTGCCCGACAGGGCAATCAGCCCCAGCATTTT
TRBJ2-5,many,TRBV4-1,NA,CASSQDGTRETQYF,TGCGCCAGCAGCCAAGATGGGACACGAGAGACCCAGTACTTC
TRBJ2-1,few,TRBV7-9,TRBD2,CASSLGTSGPLNEQFF,TGTGCCAGCAGCCTGGGGACTAGCGGTCCCCTCAATGAGCAGTTCTTC
TRBJ2-5,NA,TRBV7-9,TRBD1,CASSGNRGPWETQYF,TGTGCCAGCAGCGGCAACAGGGGGCCTTGGGAGACCCAGTACTTC
TRBJ2-7,few,TRBV4-2,NA,CASSQTITDEQYF,TGTGCCAGCAGCCAAACTATCACCGACGAGCAGTACTTC
TRBJ1-3,NA,TRBV29-1,NA,CSVESGSGNTIYF,TGCAGCGTTGAATCAGGGTCTGGAAACACCATATATTTT
TRBJ2-2,NA,TRBV5-1,NA,CASSFRVWNTGELFF,TGCGCCAGCAGCTTCAGGGTTTGGAACACCGGGGAGCTGTTTTTT
TRBJ2-1,NA,TRBV7-9,NA,CASSLVAESNEQFF,TGTGCCAGCAGCTTAGTTGCAGAGAGCAATGAGCAGTTCTTC
TRBJ2-2,few,TRBV4-2,NA,CASSPTGTGELFF,TGTGCCAGCAGCCCGACGGGAACCGGGGAGCTGTTTTTT
TRBJ1-1,many,TRBV28,NA,CASSFVQGMNTEAFF,TGTGCCAGCAGTTTCGTCCAGGGGATGAACACTGAAGCTTTCTTT
TRBJ2-1,NA,TRBV6-1,TRBD2,CASSDRLGAGAGNEQFF,TGTGCCAGCAGTGACCGGCTGGGAGCGGGGGCCGGGAATGAGCAGTTCTTC
TRBJ2-3,NA,TRBV10-3,TRBD2,CAISESLQRGWDTQYF,TGTGCCATCAGTGAGTCCCTGCAGCGGGGATGGGATACGCAGTATTTT
TRBJ2-1,few,TRBV13,NA,CASSLEGSYNEQFF,TGTGCCAGCAGCTTAGAAGGCTCCTACAATGAGCAGTTCTTC